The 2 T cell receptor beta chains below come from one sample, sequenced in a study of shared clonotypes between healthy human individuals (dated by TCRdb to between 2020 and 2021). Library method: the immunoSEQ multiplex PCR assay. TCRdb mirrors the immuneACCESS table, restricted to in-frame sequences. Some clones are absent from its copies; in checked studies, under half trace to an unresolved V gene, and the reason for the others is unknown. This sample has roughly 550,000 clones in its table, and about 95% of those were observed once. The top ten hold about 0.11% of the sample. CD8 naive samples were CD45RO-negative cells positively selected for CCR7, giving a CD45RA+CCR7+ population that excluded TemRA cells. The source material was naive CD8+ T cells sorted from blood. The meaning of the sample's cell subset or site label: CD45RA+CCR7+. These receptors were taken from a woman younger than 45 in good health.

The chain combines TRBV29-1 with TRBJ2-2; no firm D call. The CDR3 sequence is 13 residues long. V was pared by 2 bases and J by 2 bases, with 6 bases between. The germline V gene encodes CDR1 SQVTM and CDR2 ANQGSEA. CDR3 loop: CSVERPNTGELFF. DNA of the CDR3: TGCAGCGTTGAAAGGCCCAACACCGGGGAGCTGTTTTTT.

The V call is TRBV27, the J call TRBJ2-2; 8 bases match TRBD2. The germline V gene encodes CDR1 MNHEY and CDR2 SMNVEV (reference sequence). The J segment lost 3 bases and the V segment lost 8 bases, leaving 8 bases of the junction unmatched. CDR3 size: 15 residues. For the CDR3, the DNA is TGTGCCAGCCACGCCCGGGAGGGCCACACCGGGGAGCTGTTTTTT. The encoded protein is CASHAREGHTGELFF.